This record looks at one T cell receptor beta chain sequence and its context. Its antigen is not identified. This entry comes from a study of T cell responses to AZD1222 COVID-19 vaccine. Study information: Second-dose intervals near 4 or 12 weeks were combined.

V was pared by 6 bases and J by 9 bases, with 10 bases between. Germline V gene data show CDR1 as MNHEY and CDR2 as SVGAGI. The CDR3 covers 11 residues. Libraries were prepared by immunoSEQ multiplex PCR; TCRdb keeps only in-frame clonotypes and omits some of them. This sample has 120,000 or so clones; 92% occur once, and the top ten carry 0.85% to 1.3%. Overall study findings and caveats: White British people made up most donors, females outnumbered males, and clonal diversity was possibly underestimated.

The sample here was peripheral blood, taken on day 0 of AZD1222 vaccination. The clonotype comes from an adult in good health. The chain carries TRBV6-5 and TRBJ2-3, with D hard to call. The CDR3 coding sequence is TGTGCCAGCAGCCGCTCCGGCACGCAGTATTTT. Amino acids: CASSRSGTQYF.